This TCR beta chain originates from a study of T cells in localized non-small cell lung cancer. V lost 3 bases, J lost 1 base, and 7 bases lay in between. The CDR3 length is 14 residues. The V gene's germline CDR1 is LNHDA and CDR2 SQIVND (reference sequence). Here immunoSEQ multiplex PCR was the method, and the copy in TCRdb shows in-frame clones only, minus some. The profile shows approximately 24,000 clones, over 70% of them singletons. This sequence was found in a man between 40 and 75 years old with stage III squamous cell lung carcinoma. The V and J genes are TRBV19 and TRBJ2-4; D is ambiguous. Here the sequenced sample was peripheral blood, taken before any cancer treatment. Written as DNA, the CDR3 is TGTGCCAGTAGTATGTGGGTCGCCAAAAACATTCAGTACTTC. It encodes CASSMWVAKNIQYF.